Presented here are 6 T cell receptor beta chains from one specimen sequenced in a study of naive and memory T cell subsets. An equimolar mix of two oligonucleotides served as the beta constant-region primer for TRBC1 and TRBC2. TCRdb fed the UMI-ligation and nested PCR reads into MiXCR, producing one record per CDR3 protein. The sample holds about 85,000 distinct CDR3 sequences, about an eighth seen once. Material: central memory CD4+ T cells from blood. These receptor sequences come from a human donor in good health.

This clonotype was detected ten times or more. This chain connects TRBV11-2 to TRBJ2-1; 7 bases are a match to TRBD2. The V gene's germline CDR1 is SGHAT and CDR2 FQNNGV. Trimming removed 5 bases from V and 7 bases from J; junction bases left unmatched: 14. This CDR3 is built from 16 residues. CDR3 sequence (DNA): TGTGCCAGCAGCCCGCTATCCCGGGAGGCCCTAAATGAGCAGTTCTTC. This gives the protein CASSPLSREALNEQFF.

The sample holds many counts of this clonotype. This chain links TRBV29-1 with TRBJ2-1; 9 bases are shared with TRBD1. V shed 7 bases, J shed 6 bases, and the junction held 7 bases outside the gene matches. The V gene's germline CDR1 is SQVTM and CDR2 ANQGSEA. The CDR3 covers 13 residues. The CDR3 loop reads CSGGTGTGNEQFF. CDR3 in DNA: TGCAGCGGGGGGACAGGGACGGGCAATGAGCAGTTCTTC.

The rearrangement links TRBV9 to TRBJ2-3; D uncertain. There are 14 residues in the CDR3. The V and J ends lost 6 bases and 1 base respectively, with 12 bases between them. CDR1 and CDR2 from the germline V gene are SGDLS and YYNGEE. Here the CDR3 reads CASNTRTGTDTQYF. CDR3 DNA sequence: TGTGCCAGCAACACCCGGACGGGCACAGATACGCAGTATTTT.

This clonotype was picked up a small number of times. The chain's CDR3 is CASKASGNPDTQYF. CDR3 DNA sequence: TGTGCCAGCAAGGCTAGCGGGAATCCAGATACGCAGTATTTT. V is TRBV7-9 and J is TRBJ2-3; 9 positions match TRBD2. From germline, CDR1 is SEHNR and CDR2 FQNEAQ (reference sequence). CDR3 size: 14 residues. V dropped 7 bases and J dropped 4; count of bases not matched to a gene: 6. The full variable domain, completed using reference TRBV7-9 and TRBJ2-3, is DTGVSQNPRHKITKRGQNVTFRCDPISEHNRLYWYRQTLGQGPEFLTYFQNEAQLEKSRLLSDRFSAERPKGSFSTLEIQRTEQGDSAMYLCASKASGNPDTQYFGPGTRLTVL.

This chain's CDR3 is CASSRRTGGLEQFF. CDR3 sequence (DNA): TGTGCCAGTTCCCGGCGGACAGGGGGGCTTGAGCAGTTCTTC. The chain carries TRBV28 and TRBJ2-1, with 10 positions matching TRBD1. Unmatched junction bases numbered 11, after V lost 9 bases and J lost 9 bases. CDR1 is MDHEN, CDR2 SYDVKM, per germline. The CDR3 runs 14 residues.

The V call is TRBV7-7, the J call TRBJ2-2; D remains unclear. V was shortened by 5 bases and J by 0 bases, with 7 bases between the two germline ends. Germline V gives CDR1 SSHAT, CDR2 FNYEAQ (reference sequence). The CDR3 runs to 14 residues. CDR3 in DNA: TGTGCCAGCAGCCCGCAGGCGAACACCGGGGAGCTGTTTTTT. This translates into CASSPQANTGELFF.